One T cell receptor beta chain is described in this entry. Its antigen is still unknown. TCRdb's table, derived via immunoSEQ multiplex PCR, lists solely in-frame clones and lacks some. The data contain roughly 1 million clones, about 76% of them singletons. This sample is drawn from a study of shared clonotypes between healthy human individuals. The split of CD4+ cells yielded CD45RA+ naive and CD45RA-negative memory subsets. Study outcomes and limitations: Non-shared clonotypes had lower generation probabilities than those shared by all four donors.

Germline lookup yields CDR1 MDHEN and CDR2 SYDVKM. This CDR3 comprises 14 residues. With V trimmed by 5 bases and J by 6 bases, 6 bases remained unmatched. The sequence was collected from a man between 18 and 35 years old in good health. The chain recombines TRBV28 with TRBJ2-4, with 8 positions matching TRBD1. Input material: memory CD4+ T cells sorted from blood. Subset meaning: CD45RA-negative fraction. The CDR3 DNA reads TGTGCCAGCAGTCCTCGGACAGGGTTAAACATTCAGTACTTC. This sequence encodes CASSPRTGLNIQYF.